These 29 T cell receptor beta chains were all obtained from the same sample, sequenced in a study of CD8+ T cells in alopecia areata. Once RNA had been extracted, it was reverse transcribed into cDNA to act as the sequencing template. Sequencing used immunoSEQ multiplex PCR; TCRdb keeps in-frame clones, though not all of them. The sample lists 150,000 to 180,000 clones, less than 65% seen once, with approximately 19% in the top ten. This material consisted of CD8+ T cells sorted from blood, taken at week 0. The receptors here all came from a human donor with alopecia areata.

The J gene is TRBJ1-2, the V gene TRBV7-9; D is ambiguous. The CDR3 extends over 14 amino acids. V gave up 1 base and J gave up 4 bases, with 10 bases separating them. The germline V gene encodes CDR1 SEHNR and CDR2 FQNEAQ (reference sequence). CDR3 bases: TGTGCCAGCAGCTTAGACCCCCTGAGCTATGGCTACACCTTC. Translating gives CASSLDPLSYGYTF.

This chain uses TRBV30 with TRBJ2-7; no clear D gene. Per the germline V gene, CDR1 is GTSNPN and CDR2 is SVGIG (reference sequence). V lost 0 bases and J 6 bases, leaving 9 bases between the germline ends. The CDR3 contains 12 residues. The CDR3 sequence: CAWSVGAIEQYF. The CDR3 coding sequence is TGTGCCTGGAGTGTAGGAGCGATCGAGCAGTACTTC.

J is TRBJ1-6 and V is TRBV5-6; D uncertain. Trimming removed 0 bases at V and 7 bases at J, with 8 bases between. CDR3 length: 14 residues. The germline CDR1 and CDR2 sequences are SGHDT and YYEEEE. The CDR3 reads CASSLVPPNSPLHF. The CDR3 coding sequence is TGTGCCAGCAGCTTGGTACCACCGAATTCACCCCTCCACTTT.

The chain uses TRBV29-1 and TRBJ2-5, with D unresolved. The CDR3 covers 14 residues. Trimming pared 3 bases from V and 1 base from J, leaving 12 bases between. The germline gives CDR1 SQVTM, CDR2 ANQGSEA. CDR3 region: CSVDAGGPQETQYF. Here the CDR3 DNA reads TGCAGCGTTGACGCTGGTGGCCCCCAAGAGACCCAGTACTTC. The variable domain in full, completed from reference TRBV29-1 and TRBJ2-5, reads SAVISQKPSRDICQRGTSLTIQCQVDSQVTMMFWYRQQPGQSLTLIATANQGSEATYESGFVIDKFPISRPNLTFSTLTVSNMSPEDSSIYLCSVDAGGPQETQYFGPGTRLLVL.

V is TRBV7-9 and J is TRBJ1-1, with D possibly TRBD1 on 6 matching bases. Germline V lookup: CDR1 SEHNR, CDR2 FQNEAQ (reference sequence). The length of the CDR3 is 14 residues. Trimming shortened V by 5 bases and J by 3 bases, and 13 bases separated the two germline ends. This CDR3 is CASSTQQGDTEAFF. CDR3 DNA sequence: TGTGCCAGCAGCACGCAACAGGGTGACACTGAAGCTTTCTTT.

The chain uses TRBV30 and TRBJ2-1; TRBD2 matches at 10 bases. Germline V gene data show CDR1 as GTSNPN and CDR2 as SVGIG (reference sequence). Trimming removed 2 bases from V and 12 bases from J; junction bases left unmatched: 10. This CDR3 is 14 amino acids long. The CDR3 DNA follows: TGTGCCTGGAGTTCTAGCGGGGGAGACAAAAGGCAGTTCTTC. Translated: CAWSSSGGDKRQFF.

This clone was detected a few times. The chain links TRBV29-1 to TRBJ2-5; D could derive from TRBD1 or TRBD2 (5 bases each). The tail of the sequence fits TRBJ2-7 better, so the J call may be wrong. Germline CDR1 reads SQVTM; CDR2 reads ANQGSEA. The CDR3 contains 16 residues. The CDR3 sequence: CSADGTDGINSYEQYF. The CDR3 DNA reads as TGCAGCGCTGACGGGACGGACGGGATCAACTCCTACGAGCAGTACTTC.

The V call is TRBV10-3, the J call TRBJ2-7; D is uncertain. The V gene lost 11 bases and the J gene lost 2 bases, with 19 bases spanning the gap. Germline V gene data show CDR1 as ENHRY and CDR2 as SYGVKD. CDR3 length: 14 residues. The CDR3 loop is CAAMTGGSAYEQYF. The CDR3 nucleotides read TGTGCCGCAATGACCGGTGGATCAGCCTACGAGCAGTACTTC.

The CDR3 DNA reads TGCGCCAGCAGCTTTGGTCCGGACAGGGGTTTCGAGCAGTACTTC. Translation: CASSFGPDRGFEQYF. The chain recombines TRBV5-1 with TRBJ2-7; 9 positions agree with TRBD1. Trimming cost V 2 bases and J 6 bases; bases outside gene matches: 9. In germline, CDR1 is SGHRS, CDR2 YFSETQ. The CDR3 has 15 amino acids.

The rearrangement uses TRBV15 and TRBJ2-7; 13 bases fit TRBD2. Trimming at V came to 9 bases and at J to 1 base, leaving 0 bases not matched to a gene. The V gene's germline CDR1 is LNHNV and CDR2 YYDKDF (reference sequence). The CDR3 covers 13 residues. The CDR3 region has the DNA TGTGCCACGGGACTAGCGGGGTCCTACGAGCAGTACTTC. Its protein is CATGLAGSYEQYF.

This clone showed up just once. V is TRBV7-8 and J is TRBJ1-2, with D hard to call. Trimming removed 8 bases from V and 2 bases from J, with 24 bases in between. The germline gives CDR1 SGHVS, CDR2 FQNEAQ. This CDR3 has 17 residues. CDR3 region: CASGARRATQENYGYTF. The CDR3 DNA reads TGTGCCAGCGGTGCACGGCGAGCAACCCAAGAAAACTATGGCTACACCTTC.

The chain carries TRBV10-2 and TRBJ1-1; no clear D. Trimming cost V 2 bases and J 3 bases, with 1 base left between them. Germline CDR1 and CDR2: WSHSY and SAAADI. The CDR3 length is 11 residues. This CDR3 reads CASSEDTEAFF. As DNA, the CDR3 is TGCGCCAGCAGTGAGGACACTGAAGCTTTCTTT.

This clone was seen a few times. J is TRBJ2-3 and V is TRBV7-9; D is possibly TRBD1 (6 bases). The CDR3 is 17 amino acids. The germline gives CDR1 SEHNR, CDR2 FQNEAQ (reference sequence). Trimming took 6 bases from V and 2 from J, leaving 21 bases between them. The CDR3 reads CASREPDRNPITDTQYF. DNA of the CDR3: TGTGCCAGCAGGGAACCGGACAGAAACCCAATCACAGATACGCAGTATTTT.

The CDR3 DNA reads TGCAGCGTCCCTACGTCCGGGGATTATGGCTACACCTTC. This translates into CSVPTSGDYGYTF. This sequence joins TRBV29-1 and TRBJ1-2, with D unclear. Germline loops: CDR1 SQVTM, CDR2 ANQGSEA. Deletions cut 6 bases from V and 5 bases from J, with 16 bases between. This CDR3 spans 13 amino acids.

V and J are TRBV29-1 and TRBJ2-1; TRBD2 aligns across 15 bases. After removal of 3 bases from V and 12 bases from J, the junction contained 12 bases not matched to a gene. This CDR3 comprises 16 residues. CDR1 is SQVTM and CDR2 is ANQGSEA in the germline V gene. The CDR3 sequence: CSVDSRGTSGGQWQFF. The CDR3 bases are TGCAGCGTTGACTCCCGGGGGACTAGCGGGGGGCAGTGGCAGTTCTTC.

This rearrangement joins TRBV2 to TRBJ2-7; D gene unclear. The CDR3 contains 13 residues. The V and J ends lost 0 bases and 13 bases respectively, with 16 bases between them. From germline, CDR1 is SNHLY and CDR2 FYNNEI. CDR3 DNA sequence: TGTGCCAGCAGTGAAGCAGGGCTGAGAGACTGTTACTTC. Translated, it gives CASSEAGLRDCYF.

This clone was found a few times. The chain carries TRBV27 and TRBJ1-1; the D gene is possibly TRBD1 (6 bases). This CDR3 contains 16 residues. With 2 bases removed from V and 4 bases from J, the gap between germline ends came to 17 bases. Germline V gene sequence: CDR1 MNHEY, CDR2 SMNVEV (reference sequence). Here the CDR3 reads CASSLRGRGRPTEAFF. The DNA for the CDR3 is TGTGCCAGCAGTTTAAGGGGCAGGGGTCGGCCCACTGAAGCTTTCTTT.

V is TRBV27 and J is TRBJ1-2; 8 bases are a match to TRBD1. The CDR3 runs 17 residues. Trimming cost V 0 bases and J 4 bases; bases outside gene matches: 10. Germline loops: CDR1 MNHEY, CDR2 SMNVEV (reference sequence). The CDR3 protein is CASSLSSGQGMAYGYTF. The CDR3 DNA is TGTGCCAGCAGTTTATCCTCCGGACAGGGAATGGCCTATGGCTACACCTTC.

The chain links TRBV4-3 to TRBJ1-1; D gene ambiguous. The CDR3 loop spans 16 amino acids. From germline, CDR1 is LGHNA and CDR2 YSLEER. The V and J ends lost 0 bases and 0 bases respectively, with 11 bases between them. The CDR3: CASSQDRTVMNTEAFF. DNA of the CDR3: TGCGCCAGCAGCCAAGATAGGACGGTCATGAACACTGAAGCTTTCTTT.

This clone was seen only a few times. CDR3 sequence reads: CASSFNTEAFF. The CDR3 nucleotides read TGCGCCAGCAGCTTCAACACTGAAGCTTTCTTT. The chain combines TRBV5-1 with TRBJ1-1, with no clear D. V lost 2 bases and J lost 2, with 1 base in between. CDR1 and CDR2 (germline): SGHRS, YFSETQ. This CDR3 contains 11 residues. The full variable domain, completed using reference TRBV5-1 and TRBJ1-1, is KAGVTQTPRYLIKTRGQQVTLSCSPISGHRSVSWYQQTPGQGLQFLFEYFSETQRNKGNFPGRFSGRQFSNSRSEMNVSTLELGDSALYLCASSFNTEAFFGQGTRLTVV.

The chain uses TRBV13 and TRBJ1-2; the match to TRBD1 covers 9 bases. Germline loops: CDR1 PRHDT, CDR2 FYEKMQ (reference sequence). J lost 6 bases, V lost 0 bases, and 5 bases had no gene match. The CDR3 spans 15 residues. This CDR3 is CASSLGTGGADGYTF. The CDR3 nucleotides are TGTGCCAGCAGCTTAGGAACAGGGGGCGCGGATGGCTACACCTTC.

The chain links TRBV2 to TRBJ1-2; the D is unclear. CDR3 length: 13 amino acids. The V and J ends lost 6 bases and 4 bases respectively, with 12 bases between them. Germline assignment: CDR1 SNHLY and CDR2 FYNNEI. As DNA, the CDR3 is TGTGCCAGCAGCGCGGACGGAACCTATGGCTACACCTTC. Translating gives CASSADGTYGYTF.

The chain is built from TRBV29-1 and TRBJ1-1; unclear D gene. The CDR3 extends over 11 amino acids. Germline CDR1 and CDR2: SQVTM and ANQGSEA. Between the trimmed V and J ends, which lost 6 bases and 7 bases, there was a span of 12 bases. The CDR3 region is CSVLPRSEAFF. The DNA for the CDR3 is TGCAGCGTCCTTCCACGGAGTGAAGCTTTCTTT.

This chain links TRBV30 with TRBJ1-1; tentatively, D is TRBD1 (5 bases). Germline V CDR1 and CDR2: GTSNPN, SVGIG (reference sequence). CDR3 length: 15 residues. V lost 2 bases and J 6 bases, leaving 19 bases between the germline ends. CDR3 sequence reads: CAWSSNLGLLSEAFF. The CDR3 coding sequence is TGTGCCTGGAGTTCAAATCTGGGACTGCTATCTGAAGCTTTCTTT.

The chain joins TRBV29-1 to TRBJ1-5; D is possibly TRBD1 (5 bases). From germline, CDR1 is SQVTM and CDR2 ANQGSEA. The CDR3 spans 13 residues. Trimming left V 2 bases short and J 2 bases short, with 7 bases between. This CDR3 reads CSVECRGNQPQHF. The CDR3 DNA sequence: TGCAGCGTTGAATGCAGGGGCAATCAGCCCCAGCATTTT. The full variable domain, rest sourced from reference TRBV29-1 and TRBJ1-5, is SAVISQKPSRDICQRGTSLTIQCQVDSQVTMMFWYRQQPGQSLTLIATANQGSEATYESGFVIDKFPISRPNLTFSTLTVSNMSPEDSSIYLCSVECRGNQPQHFGDGTRLSIL.

CDR3 residues: CASSLAKGAIHEQYF. The CDR3 nucleotides are TGCGCCAGCAGCTTGGCCAAAGGGGCGATCCACGAGCAGTACTTC. V usage is TRBV5-1 and J usage is TRBJ2-7; a possible D gene is TRBD1 (5 bases). Trimming pared 0 bases from V and 5 bases from J, leaving 15 bases between. The CDR3 covers 15 residues. The germline gives CDR1 SGHRS, CDR2 YFSETQ.

The rearrangement links TRBV11-2 to TRBJ1-1; D might be TRBD1 (6 bases). V was trimmed by 0 bases and J by 2 bases, leaving 10 bases between them. The CDR3 is 15 residues long. The V gene's germline CDR1 is SGHAT and CDR2 FQNNGV. The CDR3 sequence: CASSLEGTTNTEAFF. The CDR3 DNA sequence: TGTGCCAGCAGCTTAGAGGGGACAACAAACACTGAAGCTTTCTTT.

This chain uses TRBV5-6 with TRBJ1-1; TRBD1 matches at 9 bases. Trimming took 0 bases from V and 10 from J; bases not matched to a gene: 7. Germline V gives CDR1 SGHDT, CDR2 YYEEEE. This CDR3 spans 14 amino acids. CDR3 in DNA: TGTGCCAGCAGCTTGGTACAGGGGGCGCGGGGAGCTTTCTTT. Amino acid sequence: CASSLVQGARGAFF. Full variable domain (missing parts from reference TRBV5-6 and TRBJ1-1): DAGVTQSPTHLIKTRGQQVTLRCSPKSGHDTVSWYQQALGQGPQFIFQYYEEEERQRGNFPDRFSGHQFPNYSSELNVNALLLGDSALYLCASSLVQGARGAFFGQGTRLTVV.

CDR3 sequence: CASSSSQAEAYTEAFF. DNA for the CDR3: TGTGCCAGCAGCTCCTCCCAGGCGGAGGCGTACACTGAAGCTTTCTTT. The chain combines TRBV5-6 with TRBJ1-1; no firm D call. The V end was cut by 3 bases, the J end by 3 bases, with 18 bases between. The CDR3 consists of 16 residues. Germline V gene lookup returns CDR1 SGHDT and CDR2 YYEEEE. The entire variable domain, with the rest obtained from reference TRBV5-6 and TRBJ1-1, is as follows: DAGVTQSPTHLIKTRGQQVTLRCSPKSGHDTVSWYQQALGQGPQFIFQYYEEEERQRGNFPDRFSGHQFPNYSSELNVNALLLGDSALYLCASSSSQAEAYTEAFFGQGTRLTVV.